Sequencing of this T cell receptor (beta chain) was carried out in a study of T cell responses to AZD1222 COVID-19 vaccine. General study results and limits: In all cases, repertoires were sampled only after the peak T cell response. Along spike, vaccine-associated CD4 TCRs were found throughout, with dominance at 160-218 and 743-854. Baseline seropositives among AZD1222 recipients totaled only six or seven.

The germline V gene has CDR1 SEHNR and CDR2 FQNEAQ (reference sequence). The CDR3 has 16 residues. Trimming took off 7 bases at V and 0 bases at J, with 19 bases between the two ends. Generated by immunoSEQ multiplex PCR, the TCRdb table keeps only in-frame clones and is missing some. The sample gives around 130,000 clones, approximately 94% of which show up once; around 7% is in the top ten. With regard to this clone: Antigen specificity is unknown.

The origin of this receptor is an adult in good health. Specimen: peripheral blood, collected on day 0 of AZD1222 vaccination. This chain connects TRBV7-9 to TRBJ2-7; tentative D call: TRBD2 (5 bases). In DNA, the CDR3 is TGTGCCAGCACTAAGGAAGGCGGGCGAAGCTCCTACGAGCAGTACTTC. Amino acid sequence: CASTKEGGRSSYEQYF.